One and the same sample provided the 20 T cell receptor beta chains below, sequenced in a study of CD8+ T cells in alopecia areata. Extracted RNA was reverse transcribed into cDNA, the sequencing template. Sequenced by immunoSEQ multiplex PCR; TCRdb stores in-frame clones only, minus some. The table lists 150,000 to 200,000 clones, roughly 60% of them singletons. The treatment was: oral pan-JAK inhibitor, 5-10 mg twice daily. This specimen was CD4+ T cells sorted from blood, taken between weeks 47 and 50, from a patient treated with tofacitinib. These receptors were taken from a human donor with alopecia areata.

This chain connects TRBV5-1 to TRBJ2-1, with D uncertain. Germline V gene data show CDR1 as SGHRS and CDR2 as YFSETQ. Trimming pared 4 bases from V and 10 bases from J, leaving 12 bases between. This CDR3 is 12 amino acids long. CDR3 bases: TGCGCCAGCAGCACCGAGGTTGGGGAGCAGTTCTTC. Protein: CASSTEVGEQFF.

This clone was counted between two and nine times. The V and J genes are TRBV19 and TRBJ2-1; 10 bases align to TRBD1. The germline V gene has CDR1 LNHDA and CDR2 SQIVND (reference sequence). CDR3 length equals 13 residues. Trimming took 7 bases from V and 9 from J; bases not matched to a gene: 6. The CDR3 nucleotides read TGTGCCAGTAAGGGGACAGGGGTCGGTGAGCAGTTCTTC. It translates to CASKGTGVGEQFF.

The chain couples TRBV5-1 to TRBJ2-1; 10 nucleotides align to TRBD2. The trim removed 0 bases at V and 8 bases at J, leaving 14 bases unmatched. The CDR3 is 18 residues long. The germline V gene encodes CDR1 SGHRS and CDR2 YFSETQ. The CDR3 loop reads CASSLAGVAGGFKDEQFF. CDR3 in DNA: TGCGCCAGCAGCTTGGCCGGGGTAGCGGGGGGTTTCAAGGATGAGCAGTTCTTC.

The genes are TRBV2 and TRBJ1-6; D gene ambiguous. Germline V gene lookup returns CDR1 SNHLY and CDR2 FYNNEI. The CDR3 length is 15 residues. The germline V and J ends were trimmed by 0 bases and 9 bases, with 12 bases remaining between them. CDR3 region: CASSEAPGSPSPLHF. CDR3 bases: TGTGCCAGCAGTGAAGCGCCGGGCAGCCCTTCACCCCTCCACTTT.

V usage is TRBV18 and J usage is TRBJ2-3; D is undetermined. Germline V lookup: CDR1 KGHSH, CDR2 LQKENI. V was pared by 3 bases and J by 4 bases, with 11 bases between. The CDR3 is 14 residues long. The CDR3 nucleotides read TGTGCCAGCTCACCGATGTTCACGTCAGATACGCAGTATTTT. Translating gives CASSPMFTSDTQYF.

The rearrangement uses TRBV4-3 and TRBJ2-1, with TRBD1 identical over 9 bases. The length of the CDR3 is 16 residues. Losses at the gene ends were 2 bases for V and 8 bases for J; bases not matched to a gene: 10. CDR1 LGHNA and CDR2 YSLEER come from the germline V gene. The CDR3 sequence: CASSQLIGTGSHEQFF. Here the CDR3 DNA reads TGCGCCAGCAGCCAACTTATCGGGACAGGGTCTCATGAGCAGTTCTTC.

The CDR3 loop reads CASSGNTEAFF. CDR3 coding DNA: TGTGCCAGCAGTGGGAACACTGAAGCTTTCTTT. The chain combines TRBV6-1 with TRBJ1-1, with D unclear. This CDR3 contains 11 residues. Germline assignment: CDR1 MNHNS and CDR2 SASEGT. Trimming left V 4 bases short and J 1 base short, with 1 base between.

As regards this clone: Additional DNA sequences in this sample encode the identical CDR3. The gene calls are TRBV11-2 and TRBJ2-7; tentative D call: TRBD1 (5 bases). V lost 1 base to trimming and J lost 2 bases, with 9 bases between them. CDR3 length: 14 amino acids. The germline V gene has CDR1 SGHAT and CDR2 FQNNGV. CDR3 DNA: TGTGCCAGCAGCTTAGCCGGCAGGGCCTACGAGCAGTACTTC. Translating gives CASSLAGRAYEQYF.

The V gene is TRBV5-1, the J gene TRBJ2-7, with D tentatively TRBD1 (6 bases). The ends were cut back, 4 bases at V and 4 bases at J, with 9 bases in the middle. Germline V lookup: CDR1 SGHRS, CDR2 YFSETQ. The CDR3 runs 12 residues. In DNA, the CDR3 is TGCGCCAGCAGCCCAGGACAGTACGAGCAGTACTTC. It specifies CASSPGQYEQYF.

This clone has only a few counts. This chain connects TRBV9 to TRBJ1-2; D may be TRBD1 (6 bases). The CDR3 covers 14 residues. Deletions cut 4 bases from V and 5 bases from J, with 15 bases between. Germline CDR1 SGDLS, CDR2 YYNGEE. This CDR3 reads CASSSRAGAYGYTF. DNA of the CDR3: TGTGCCAGCAGCTCCCGCGCGGGGGCATATGGCTACACCTTC.

The V gene is TRBV29-1, the J gene TRBJ1-5, with TRBD1 matching over 8 bases. V lost 6 bases and J lost 1; bases outside the gene matches: 2. Germline V gene lookup returns CDR1 SQVTM and CDR2 ANQGSEA. This CDR3 spans 13 amino acids. The CDR3 spells CSVGQASNQPQHF. The CDR3 DNA reads as TGCAGCGTGGGACAGGCCAGCAATCAGCCCCAGCATTTT.

The genes are TRBV7-2 and TRBJ2-5; D uncertain. Trimming left V 1 base short and J 6 bases short, with 9 bases between. The CDR3 covers 13 residues. CDR1 is SGHTA and CDR2 is FQGNSA in the germline V gene. The chain's CDR3 is CASSLGYSQTQYF. The CDR3 region has the DNA TGTGCCAGCAGCTTAGGTTATAGCCAGACCCAGTACTTC.

The chain carries TRBV29-1 and TRBJ1-1; D gene unclear. Trimming removed 3 bases at V and 6 bases at J, with 8 bases between. CDR1 and CDR2 from the germline V gene are SQVTM and ANQGSEA. This CDR3 spans 11 amino acids. As DNA, the CDR3 is TGCAGCGTTGAGAAGGCCGCTGAAGCTTTCTTT. Translation gives CSVEKAAEAFF.

V gene TRBV29-1 combines with J gene TRBJ1-2; weak D call: TRBD1 (6 bases). The ends were cut back, 4 bases at V and 0 bases at J, with 12 bases in the middle. This CDR3 has 14 amino acids. Germline CDR1 reads SQVTM; CDR2 reads ANQGSEA. CDR3 sequence: CSVGAGETNYGYTF. Written as DNA, the CDR3 is TGCAGCGTTGGGGCAGGGGAAACTAACTATGGCTACACCTTC.

J is TRBJ2-3 and V is TRBV5-1; D tentatively fits TRBD1 or TRBD2 (6 bases each). The V end was cut by 7 bases, the J end by 0 bases, with 12 bases between. The CDR3 runs to 14 residues. The germline CDR1 and CDR2 sequences are SGHRS and YFSETQ. The CDR3 region has the DNA TGCGCCAGCGGGGGGCGGACCAGCACAGATACGCAGTATTTT. It translates to CASGGRTSTDTQYF.

This clone was counted between two and nine times. This sequence joins TRBV5-1 and TRBJ1-2, with 8 bases fitting TRBD1. Germline V CDR1 and CDR2: SGHRS, YFSETQ. The junction had 4 bases not matched to a gene; V was cut back by 3 bases and J by 6 bases. This CDR3 is built from 13 residues. This CDR3 reads CASSSGQGHGYTF. As DNA, the CDR3 is TGCGCCAGCAGCTCCGGACAGGGCCATGGCTACACCTTC.

The genes are TRBV7-2 and TRBJ1-2; no definite D call. CDR1 SGHTA and CDR2 FQGNSA come from the germline V gene. The germline V and J ends were trimmed by 1 base and 6 bases, with 9 bases remaining between them. The CDR3 runs to 13 residues. The CDR3 reads CASSLGAADGYTF. CDR3 nucleotides: TGTGCCAGCAGCTTAGGGGCGGCGGATGGCTACACCTTC.

This clone has just one count. The chain is built from TRBV29-1 and TRBJ1-1; D ambiguous. V gave up 2 bases and J gave up 6 bases, with 13 bases separating them. This CDR3 is 13 amino acids long. Germline V gene lookup returns CDR1 SQVTM and CDR2 ANQGSEA. This CDR3 reads CSVERRQAAEAFF. CDR3 nucleotides: TGCAGCGTTGAACGGCGGCAGGCCGCTGAAGCTTTCTTT.

The genes are TRBV5-1 and TRBJ2-2, with D maybe TRBD2 (5 bases). V was pared by 7 bases and J by 3 bases, with 16 bases between. The CDR3 is 15 amino acids. The germline gives CDR1 SGHRS, CDR2 YFSETQ. The CDR3, as DNA: TGCGCCAGCCGACGGGGAACAGCGGACACCGGGGAGCTGTTTTTT. Translation: CASRRGTADTGELFF.

The chain uses TRBV11-3 and TRBJ2-1, with 9 bases lining up with TRBD2. V dropped 1 base and J dropped 2; count of bases not matched to a gene: 12. Per the germline V gene, CDR1 is SGHNT and CDR2 is YENEEA. The CDR3 totals 19 residues. CDR3 region: CASSLAPKASGDPYNEQFF. The CDR3 region has the DNA TGTGCCAGCAGCTTAGCACCTAAGGCTAGCGGGGATCCCTACAATGAGCAGTTCTTC.